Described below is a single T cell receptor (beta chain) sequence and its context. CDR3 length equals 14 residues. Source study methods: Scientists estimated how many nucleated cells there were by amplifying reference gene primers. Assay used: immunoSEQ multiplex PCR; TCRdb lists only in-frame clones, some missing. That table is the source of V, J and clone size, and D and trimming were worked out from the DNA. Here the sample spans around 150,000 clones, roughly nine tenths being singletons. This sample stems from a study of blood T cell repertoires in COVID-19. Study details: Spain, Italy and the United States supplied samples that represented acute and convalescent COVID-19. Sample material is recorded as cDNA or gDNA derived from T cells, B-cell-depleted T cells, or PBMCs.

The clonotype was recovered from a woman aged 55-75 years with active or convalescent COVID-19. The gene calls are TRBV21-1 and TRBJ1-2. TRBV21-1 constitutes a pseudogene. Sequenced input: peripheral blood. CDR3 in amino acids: CASAANSGNYGYTF. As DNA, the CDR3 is TGTGCCAGCGCAGCTAACAGCGGGAACTATGGCTACACCTTC.